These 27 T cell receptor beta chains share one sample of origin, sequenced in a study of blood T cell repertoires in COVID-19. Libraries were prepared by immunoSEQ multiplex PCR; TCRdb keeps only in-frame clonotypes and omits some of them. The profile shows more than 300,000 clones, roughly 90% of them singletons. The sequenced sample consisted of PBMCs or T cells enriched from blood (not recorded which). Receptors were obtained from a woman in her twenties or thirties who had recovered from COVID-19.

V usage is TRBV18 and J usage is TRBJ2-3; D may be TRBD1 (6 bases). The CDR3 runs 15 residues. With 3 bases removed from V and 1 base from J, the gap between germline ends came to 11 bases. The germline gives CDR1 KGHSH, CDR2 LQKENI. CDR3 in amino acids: CASSPSGAGTDTQYF. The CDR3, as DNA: TGTGCCAGCTCACCTTCAGGGGCGGGCACAGATACGCAGTATTTT. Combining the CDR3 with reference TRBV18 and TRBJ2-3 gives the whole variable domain NAGVMQNPRHLVRRRGQEARLRCSPMKGHSHVYWYRQLPEEGLKFMVYLQKENIIDESGMPKERFSAEFPKEGPSILRIQQVVRGDSAAYFCASSPSGAGTDTQYFGPGTRLTVL.

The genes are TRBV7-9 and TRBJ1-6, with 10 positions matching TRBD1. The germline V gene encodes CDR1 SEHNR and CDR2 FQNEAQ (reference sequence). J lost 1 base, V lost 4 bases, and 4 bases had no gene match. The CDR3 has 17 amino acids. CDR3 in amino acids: CASSSGTGVSYNSPLHF. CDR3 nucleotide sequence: TGTGCCAGCAGCTCCGGGACAGGGGTTTCCTATAATTCACCCCTCCACTTT.

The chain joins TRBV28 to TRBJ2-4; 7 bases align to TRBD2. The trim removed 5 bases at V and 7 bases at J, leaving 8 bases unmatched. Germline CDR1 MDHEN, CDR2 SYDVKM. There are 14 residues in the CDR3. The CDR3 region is CASSLPPGGNIQYF. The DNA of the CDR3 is TGTGCCAGCAGTCTACCTCCGGGGGGTAACATTCAGTACTTC.

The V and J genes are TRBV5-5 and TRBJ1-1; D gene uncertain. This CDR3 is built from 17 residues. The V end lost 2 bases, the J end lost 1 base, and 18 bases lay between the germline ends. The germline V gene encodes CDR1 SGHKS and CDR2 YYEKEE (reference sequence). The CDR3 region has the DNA TGTGCCAGCAGCTTCCGATTGACAATGTTCCAGAACACTGAAGCTTTCTTT. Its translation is CASSFRLTMFQNTEAFF.

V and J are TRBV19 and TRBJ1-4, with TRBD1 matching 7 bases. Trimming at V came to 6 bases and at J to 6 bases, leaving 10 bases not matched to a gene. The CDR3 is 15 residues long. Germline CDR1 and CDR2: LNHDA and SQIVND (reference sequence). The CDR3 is CASRPRDSMHEKLFF. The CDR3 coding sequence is TGTGCCAGTAGGCCCAGGGACAGCATGCATGAAAAACTGTTTTTT. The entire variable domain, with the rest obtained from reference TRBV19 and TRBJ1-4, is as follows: DGGITQSPKYLFRKEGQNVTLSCEQNLNHDAMYWYRQDPGQGLRLIYYSQIVNDFQKGDIAEGYSVSREKKESFPLTVTSAQKNPTAFYLCASRPRDSMHEKLFFGSGTQLSVL.

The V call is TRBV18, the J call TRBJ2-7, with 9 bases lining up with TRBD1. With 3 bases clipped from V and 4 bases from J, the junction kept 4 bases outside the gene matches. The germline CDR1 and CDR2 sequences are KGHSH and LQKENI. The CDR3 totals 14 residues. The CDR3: CASSPGTGQYEQYF. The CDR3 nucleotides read TGTGCCAGCTCACCTGGGACAGGGCAATACGAGCAGTACTTC.

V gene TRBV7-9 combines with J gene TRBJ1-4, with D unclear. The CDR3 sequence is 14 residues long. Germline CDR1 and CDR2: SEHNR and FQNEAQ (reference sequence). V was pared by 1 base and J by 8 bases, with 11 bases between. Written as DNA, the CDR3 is TGTGCCAGCAGCTTAGTGTCCGAACGGGAAAAACTGTTTTTT. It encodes CASSLVSEREKLFF.

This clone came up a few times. DNA for the CDR3: TGCGCCAGCAGTGAATCAGGGGCCCGCCAAGAGACCCAGTACTTC. This encodes CASSESGARQETQYF. The chain joins TRBV10-2 to TRBJ2-5; TRBD1 is a possible D gene (6 bases). CDR1 WSHSY and CDR2 SAAADI come from the germline V gene. The length of the CDR3 is 15 residues. With 3 bases removed from V and 1 base from J, the gap between germline ends came to 12 bases.

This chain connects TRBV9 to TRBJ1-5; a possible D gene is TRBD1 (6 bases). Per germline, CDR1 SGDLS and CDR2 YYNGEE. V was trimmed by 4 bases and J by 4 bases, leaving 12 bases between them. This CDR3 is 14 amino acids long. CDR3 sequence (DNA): TGTGCCAGCAGCCCGACGGGGACAAATCAGCCCCAGCATTTT. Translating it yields CASSPTGTNQPQHF.

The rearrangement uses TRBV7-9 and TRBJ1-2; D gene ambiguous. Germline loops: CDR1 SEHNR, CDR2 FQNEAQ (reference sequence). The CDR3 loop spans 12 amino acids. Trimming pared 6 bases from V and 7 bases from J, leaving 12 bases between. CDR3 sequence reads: CASSESGSGYTF. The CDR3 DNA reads TGTGCCAGCAGTGAGTCCGGGTCTGGCTACACCTTC.

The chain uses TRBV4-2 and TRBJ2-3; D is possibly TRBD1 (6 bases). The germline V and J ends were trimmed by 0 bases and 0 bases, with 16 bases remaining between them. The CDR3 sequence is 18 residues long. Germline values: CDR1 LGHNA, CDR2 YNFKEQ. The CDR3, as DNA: TGTGCCAGCAGCCAAGATCCAAGGCAGGGGTATAGCACAGATACGCAGTATTTT. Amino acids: CASSQDPRQGYSTDTQYF.

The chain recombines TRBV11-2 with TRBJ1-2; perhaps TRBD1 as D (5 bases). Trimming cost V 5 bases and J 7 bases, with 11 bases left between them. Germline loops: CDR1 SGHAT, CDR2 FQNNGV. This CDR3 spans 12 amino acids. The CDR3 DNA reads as TGTGCCAGCAGCAACTATACAGGTGGCTACACCTTC. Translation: CASSNYTGGYTF.

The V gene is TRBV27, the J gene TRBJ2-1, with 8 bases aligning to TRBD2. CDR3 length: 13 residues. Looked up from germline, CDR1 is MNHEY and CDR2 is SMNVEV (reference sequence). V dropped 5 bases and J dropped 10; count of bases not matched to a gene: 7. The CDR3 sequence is CASSRLAGGEQFF. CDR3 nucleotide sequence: TGTGCCAGCAGTCGCCTAGCGGGTGGAGAGCAGTTCTTC.

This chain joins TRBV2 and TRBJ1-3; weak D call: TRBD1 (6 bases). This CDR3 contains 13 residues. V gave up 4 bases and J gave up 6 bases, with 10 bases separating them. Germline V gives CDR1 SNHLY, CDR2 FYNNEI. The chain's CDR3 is CASSVGQPNTIYF. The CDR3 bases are TGTGCCAGCAGTGTTGGACAGCCAAACACCATATATTTT.

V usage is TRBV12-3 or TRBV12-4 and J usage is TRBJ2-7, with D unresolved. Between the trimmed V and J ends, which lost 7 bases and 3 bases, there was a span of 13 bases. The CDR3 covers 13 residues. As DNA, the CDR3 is TGTGCCAGCACGGCAAGCGAGCACTACGAGCAGTACTTC. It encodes CASTASEHYEQYF.

CDR3 DNA: TGTGCCAGCAGTGGAAGTCTCACTAGCGGGAGAGTTAACGGGGAGCTGTTTTTT. The encoded protein is CASSGSLTSGRVNGELFF. This chain joins TRBV6-1 and TRBJ2-2, with 11 bases aligning to TRBD2. The CDR3 contains 18 residues. CDR1 MNHNS and CDR2 SASEGT come from the germline V gene. V shed 4 bases, J shed 7 bases, and the junction held 14 bases outside the gene matches.

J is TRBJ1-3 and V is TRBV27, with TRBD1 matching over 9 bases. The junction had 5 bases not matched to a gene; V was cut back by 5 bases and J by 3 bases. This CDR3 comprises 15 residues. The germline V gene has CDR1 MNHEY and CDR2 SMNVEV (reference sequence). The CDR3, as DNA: TGTGCCAGCAGTCGAACAGGGGGCTTTGGAAACACCATATATTTT. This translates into CASSRTGGFGNTIYF.

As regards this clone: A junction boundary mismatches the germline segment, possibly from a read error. CDR3 loop: CATSTSGTGEQYF. As DNA, the CDR3 is TGTGCCACCAGCACTTCGGGAACCGGGGAGCAGTACTTC. This rearrangement joins TRBV3-1 (or the pseudogene TRBV3-2) to TRBJ2-7, with D possibly being TRBD2 (5 bases). The CDR3 runs 13 residues. Per germline, CDR1 LGHDT and CDR2 YNNKEL (reference sequence).

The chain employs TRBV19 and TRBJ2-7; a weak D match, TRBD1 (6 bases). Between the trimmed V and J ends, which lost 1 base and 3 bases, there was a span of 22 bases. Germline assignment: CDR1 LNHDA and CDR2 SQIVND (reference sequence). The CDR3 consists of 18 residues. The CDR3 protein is CASSIVALGTRSFYEQYF. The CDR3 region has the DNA TGTGCCAGTAGTATAGTGGCCCTCGGGACAAGGTCCTTCTACGAGCAGTACTTC.

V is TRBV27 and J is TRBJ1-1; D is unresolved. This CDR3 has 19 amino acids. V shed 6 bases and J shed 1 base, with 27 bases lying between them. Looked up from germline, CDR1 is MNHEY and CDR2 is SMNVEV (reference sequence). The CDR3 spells CASRTKPKSSRVPNTEAFF. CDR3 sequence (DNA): TGTGCCAGCAGAACAAAACCGAAGTCTTCGCGGGTACCGAACACTGAAGCTTTCTTT.

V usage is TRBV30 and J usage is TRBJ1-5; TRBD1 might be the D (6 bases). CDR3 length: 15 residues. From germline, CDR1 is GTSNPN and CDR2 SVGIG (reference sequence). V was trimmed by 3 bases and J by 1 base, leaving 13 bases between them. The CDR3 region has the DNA TGTGCCTGGAGCCCCAGGGGAGGGAGCAATCAGCCCCAGCATTTT. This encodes CAWSPRGGSNQPQHF.

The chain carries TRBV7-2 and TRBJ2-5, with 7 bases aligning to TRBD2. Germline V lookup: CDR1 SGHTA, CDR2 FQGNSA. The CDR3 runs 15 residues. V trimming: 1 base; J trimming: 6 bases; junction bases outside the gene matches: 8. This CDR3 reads CASSLGGGGRQTQYF. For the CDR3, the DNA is TGTGCCAGCAGCTTAGGCGGGGGAGGCCGACAGACCCAGTACTTC.

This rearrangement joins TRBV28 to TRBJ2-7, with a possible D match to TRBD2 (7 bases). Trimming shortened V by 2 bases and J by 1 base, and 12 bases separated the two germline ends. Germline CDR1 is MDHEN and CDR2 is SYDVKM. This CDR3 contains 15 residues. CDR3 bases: TGTGCCAGCAGTTTACTTGGGGGGGCTTCCTACGAGCAGTACTTC. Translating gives CASSLLGGASYEQYF.

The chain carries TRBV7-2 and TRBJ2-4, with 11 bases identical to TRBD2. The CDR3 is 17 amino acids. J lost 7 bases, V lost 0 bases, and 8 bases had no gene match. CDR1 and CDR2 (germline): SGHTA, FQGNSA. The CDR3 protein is CASSLARGSGRGNIQYF. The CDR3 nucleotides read TGTGCCAGCAGCTTAGCGCGGGGTAGCGGGAGGGGGAACATTCAGTACTTC.

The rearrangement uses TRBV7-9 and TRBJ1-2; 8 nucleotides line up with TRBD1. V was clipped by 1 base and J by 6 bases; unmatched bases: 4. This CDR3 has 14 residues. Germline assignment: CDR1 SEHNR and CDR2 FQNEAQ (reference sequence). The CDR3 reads CASSLGQGRDGYTF. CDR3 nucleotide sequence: TGTGCCAGCAGCTTAGGACAGGGGAGGGATGGCTACACCTTC.

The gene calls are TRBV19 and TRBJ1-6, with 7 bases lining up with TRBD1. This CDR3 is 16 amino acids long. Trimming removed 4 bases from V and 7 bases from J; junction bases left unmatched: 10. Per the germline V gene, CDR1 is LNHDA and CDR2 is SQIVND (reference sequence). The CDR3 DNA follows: TGTGCCAGTAGTACCTCGGACAGGTCAAAGAATTCACCCCTCCACTTT. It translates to CASSTSDRSKNSPLHF. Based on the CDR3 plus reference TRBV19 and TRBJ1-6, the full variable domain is DGGITQSPKYLFRKEGQNVTLSCEQNLNHDAMYWYRQDPGQGLRLIYYSQIVNDFQKGDIAEGYSVSREKKESFPLTVTSAQKNPTAFYLCASSTSDRSKNSPLHFGNGTRLTVT.

CDR3 DNA sequence: TGTGCCAGAAGCTTGGTGCCGGGACAGTACAATCAGCCCCAGCATTTT. Its protein is CARSLVPGQYNQPQHF. This chain links TRBV5-3 with TRBJ1-5; TRBD1 matches at 7 bases. TRBV5-3 has ORF status, its function being uncertain. V was clipped by 0 bases and J by 3 bases; unmatched bases: 6. The CDR3 length is 16 residues.